This T cell receptor (beta chain) was documented in a study of T cell repertoires in cytomegalovirus infection. Background on the study: Public TCR beta signature analysis indicated the presence of both CMV infection and matching HLA type.

This clonotype was detected ten times or more. Antigen: not known. The length of the CDR3 is 15 residues. Trimming cost V 6 bases and J 3 bases, with 17 bases left between them. TCRdb used MiXCR to reprocess the reads, holding one entry per CDR3 protein. The data show hundreds of thousands of distinct CDR3 sequences, around 30% seen once. The sequenced sample was cultured CD8+ T cells from PBMCs, obtained from culture after CMV antigen stimulation. This chain connects TRBV12-3 or TRBV12-4 to TRBJ1-1; D gene uncertain. This TCR was sampled from a human donor in good health (CMV status not recorded). Some clones in this sample may be carry-over from other donors' samples. For the CDR3, the DNA is TGTGCCAGCAGCCCTGAACCCCCGGGGTACACTGAAGCTTTCTTT. Protein product: CASSPEPPGYTEAFF.